Below, 8 T cell receptor beta chains from the same sample are listed, as sequenced in a study of long-term antiretroviral therapy in people with HIV. Sequencing used immunoSEQ v3.0 at survey level. The data were produced by immunoSEQ multiplex PCR, yet TCRdb's version contains in-frame clones alone and is incomplete. The sample carries roughly 28,000 clones, more than 70% recorded once. The sequencing used unsorted PBMCs, collected 1.5 years before starting antiretroviral therapy. These TCRs come from a man aged 18 to 30 with HIV.

This clone was detected a few times. The CDR3 DNA reads TGTGCCAGCAGTGAAGCGCAGGGGGACAGTTCCTACGAGCAGTACTTC. This translates into CASSEAQGDSSYEQYF. The chain recombines TRBV6-1 with TRBJ2-7; 7 nucleotides line up with TRBD1. The V gene's germline CDR1 is MNHNS and CDR2 SASEGT. CDR3 size: 16 residues. J gave up 1 base and V 0 bases, and 6 bases lay outside the gene matches.

This clone was detected once. The chain carries TRBV27 and TRBJ1-1, with D tentatively TRBD1 (6 bases). Germline loops: CDR1 MNHEY, CDR2 SMNVEV (reference sequence). This CDR3 comprises 16 residues. Trimming took 7 bases from V and 1 from J, leaving 19 bases between them. The CDR3 loop reads CASTLMGGGRNTEAFF. CDR3 in DNA: TGTGCCAGCACCCTTATGGGAGGGGGGAGGAACACTGAAGCTTTCTTT.

In this sample, this clone turned up a few times. The chain is built from TRBV12-5 and TRBJ2-7; the D is unclear. The V gene's germline CDR1 is LGHNT and CDR2 FRNRAP. This CDR3 has 11 amino acids. V shed 3 bases and J shed 4 bases, with 4 bases lying between them. CDR3 amino acids: CASGFGYEQYF. CDR3 sequence (DNA): TGTGCTAGTGGTTTTGGGTACGAGCAGTACTTC.

V usage is TRBV5-8 and J usage is TRBJ2-1; tentatively, D is TRBD1 (6 bases). Germline assignment: CDR1 SGHTS and CDR2 YDEGEE. The CDR3 is 13 residues long. V lost 4 bases, J lost 5 bases, and 10 bases lay in between. For the CDR3, the DNA is TGTGCCAGCAGCCGGACAGATAACAATGAGCAGTTCTTC. Its translation is CASSRTDNNEQFF.

V gene TRBV18 combines with J gene TRBJ1-4; 9 positions agree with TRBD1. The V and J ends lost 4 bases and 5 bases, in that order; junction bases with no gene match: 2. Germline V lookup: CDR1 KGHSH, CDR2 LQKENI. The CDR3 is 14 amino acids. CDR3 sequence: CASSLGTGNEKLFF. The CDR3 coding sequence is TGTGCCAGCTCACTCGGGACAGGGAATGAAAAACTGTTTTTT.

The chain combines TRBV5-1 with TRBJ2-7; maybe TRBD1 (6 bases). Germline CDR1 is SGHRS and CDR2 is YFSETQ. CDR3 size: 15 residues. V dropped 2 bases and J dropped 4 bases, with 16 bases sitting between them. The CDR3 sequence: CASSLTFRGRYEQYF. CDR3 DNA sequence: TGCGCCAGCAGCTTAACCTTTAGGGGGAGATACGAGCAGTACTTC.

The chain recombines TRBV2 with TRBJ1-3; D is unresolved. CDR3 length: 12 residues. Germline assignment: CDR1 SNHLY and CDR2 FYNNEI. V was pared by 5 bases and J by 5 bases, with 7 bases between. CDR3 sequence: CASSISRNTIYF. CDR3 DNA: TGTGCCAGCAGTATCTCGAGAAACACCATATATTTT.

This clone came up a few times. The V call is TRBV28, the J call TRBJ2-7, with D possibly matching TRBD2 (6 bases). V was shortened by 7 bases and J by 2 bases, with 15 bases between the two germline ends. CDR3 length: 14 residues. The germline CDR1 and CDR2 sequences are MDHEN and SYDVKM. For the CDR3, the DNA is TGTGCCAGCACCAGCCCGGGGGATACCTACGAGCAGTACTTC. Its translation is CASTSPGDTYEQYF.